This TCR beta chain is drawn from a study of monozygotic twins with inflammatory bowel disease. This CDR3 comprises 15 residues. CDR1 and CDR2 (germline): SGHAT, FQNNGV. Through template switching, UMIs that included a 6-nucleotide sample barcode were added. From the 5' RACE reads, TCRdb lists one entry per CDR3 protein and no DNA. Listed are roughly 100,000 distinct CDR3 sequences; 1.9% falls within the top ten. The clonotype comes from a human donor with ulcerative colitis or Crohn's disease, or a healthy co-twin of an affected twin (not recorded which). The chain links TRBV11-2 to TRBJ2-1; TCRdb names TRBD1, which stays unverified in the absence of DNA. Source material: blood. CDR3 amino acids: CASRFSHRGLNEQFF. The full variable domain, its missing parts supplied by reference TRBV11-2 and TRBJ2-1, is EAGVAQSPRYKIIEKRQSVAFWCNPISGHATLYWYQQILGQGPKLLIQFQNNGVVDDSQLPKDRFSAERLKGVDSTLKIQPAKLEDSAVYLCASRFSHRGLNEQFFGPGTRLTVL.